The sequence of this TCR beta chain was determined in a study of OX40 agonist ivuxolimab in advanced cancers. About the research overall: It was permissible to have had prior anti-PD-1, anti-PD-L1 or anti-CTLA-4 therapy, and around 43% had some.

At least ten counts were recorded for this clone. Measured with immunoSEQ multiplex PCR; TCRdb has only the in-frame clones, and not every one. This table holds 55,000 to 80,000 clones, approximately 79% found once. V lost 6 bases and J 1 base, leaving 6 bases between the germline ends. Germline V lookup: CDR1 SGHAT, CDR2 FQNNGV. There are 12 residues in the CDR3. The material was CD4+ or CD8+ T cells sorted from blood, obtained in a trial of the OX40 agonist ivuxolimab. This TCR derives from an adult with an advanced solid tumor such as melanoma, head and neck, liver or kidney cancer. The rearrangement uses TRBV11-2 and TRBJ1-1, with D unresolved. The CDR3 loop is CASRARNTEAFF. The DNA for the CDR3 is TGTGCCAGCAGGGCCCGGAACACTGAAGCTTTCTTT. Full variable domain (remainder filled in from reference TRBV11-2 and TRBJ1-1): EAGVAQSPRYKIIEKRQSVAFWCNPISGHATLYWYQQILGQGPKLLIQFQNNGVVDDSQLPKDRFSAERLKGVDSTLKIQPAKLEDSAVYLCASRARNTEAFFGQGTRLTVV.